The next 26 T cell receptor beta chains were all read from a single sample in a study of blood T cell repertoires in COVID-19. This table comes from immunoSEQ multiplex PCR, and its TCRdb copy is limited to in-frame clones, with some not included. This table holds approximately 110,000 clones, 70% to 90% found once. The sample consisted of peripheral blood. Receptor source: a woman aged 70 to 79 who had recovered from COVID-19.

The DNA for the CDR3 is TGTGCCAGCAGTTTGCGGGGGGGGGCCCCGCTCGAGCAGTACTTC. This encodes CASSLRGGAPLEQYF. The chain joins TRBV28 to TRBJ2-7, with 9 bases identical to TRBD2. The germline CDR1 and CDR2 sequences are MDHEN and SYDVKM. V lost 3 bases and J lost 6; bases outside the gene matches: 9. The CDR3 has 15 residues.

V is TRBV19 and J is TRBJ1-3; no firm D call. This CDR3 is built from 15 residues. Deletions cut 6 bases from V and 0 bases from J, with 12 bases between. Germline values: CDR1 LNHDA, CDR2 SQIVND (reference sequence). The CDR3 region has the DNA TGTGCCAGTAGATCTGGGAGGTTCTCTGGAAACACCATATATTTT. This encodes CASRSGRFSGNTIYF.

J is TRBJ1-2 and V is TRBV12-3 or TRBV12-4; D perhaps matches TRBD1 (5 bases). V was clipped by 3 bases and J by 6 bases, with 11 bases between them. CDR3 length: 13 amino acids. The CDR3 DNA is TGTGCCAGCAGTTTCCGTGGGGGGAATGGCTACACCTTC. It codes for CASSFRGGNGYTF.

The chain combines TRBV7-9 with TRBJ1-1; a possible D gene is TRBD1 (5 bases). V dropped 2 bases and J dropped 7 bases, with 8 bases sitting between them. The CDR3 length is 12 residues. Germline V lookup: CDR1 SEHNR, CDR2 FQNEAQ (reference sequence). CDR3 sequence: CASSLTRDEAFF. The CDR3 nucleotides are TGTGCCAGCAGCTTAACCAGGGATGAAGCTTTCTTT.

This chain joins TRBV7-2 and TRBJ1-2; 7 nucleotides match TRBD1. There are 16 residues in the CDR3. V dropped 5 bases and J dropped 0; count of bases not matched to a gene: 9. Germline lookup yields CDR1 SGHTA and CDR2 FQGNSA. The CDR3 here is CASSPMRTGTNYGYTF. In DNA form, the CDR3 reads TGTGCCAGCAGCCCTATGAGGACAGGAACTAACTATGGCTACACCTTC.

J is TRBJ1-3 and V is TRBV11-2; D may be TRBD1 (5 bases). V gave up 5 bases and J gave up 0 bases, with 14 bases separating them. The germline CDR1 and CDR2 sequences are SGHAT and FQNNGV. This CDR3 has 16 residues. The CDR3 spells CASSGRGTYSGNTIYF. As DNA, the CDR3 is TGTGCCAGCAGCGGGCGGGGGACCTACTCTGGAAACACCATATATTTT.

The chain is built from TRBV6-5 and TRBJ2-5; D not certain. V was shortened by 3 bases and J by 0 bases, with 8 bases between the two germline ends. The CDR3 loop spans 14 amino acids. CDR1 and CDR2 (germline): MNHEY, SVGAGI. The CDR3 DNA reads TGTGCCAGCAGTTATTCGAGGTACCAAGAGACCCAGTACTTC. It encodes CASSYSRYQETQYF.

CDR3 nucleotides: TGTGCCAGCAGCGTAGAGACCCCGGGACAGGCGTACACCGGGGAGCTGTTTTTT. Residues: CASSVETPGQAYTGELFF. The gene calls are TRBV9 and TRBJ2-2; 8 bases match TRBD1. The CDR3 is 18 residues long. CDR1 and CDR2 from the germline V gene are SGDLS and YYNGEE. Germline trimming cut 0 bases from V and 3 bases from J; bases unmatched to any gene: 10. The entire variable domain, with the rest obtained from reference TRBV9 and TRBJ2-2, is as follows: DSGVTQTPKHLITATGQRVTLRCSPRSGDLSVYWYQQSLDQGLQFLIQYYNGEERAKGNILERFSAQQFPDLHSELNLSSLELGDSALYFCASSVETPGQAYTGELFFGEGSRLTVL.

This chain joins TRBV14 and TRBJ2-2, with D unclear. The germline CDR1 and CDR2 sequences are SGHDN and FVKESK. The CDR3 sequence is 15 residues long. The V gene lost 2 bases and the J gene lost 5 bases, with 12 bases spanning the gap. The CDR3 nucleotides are TGTGCCAGCAGCCAAATGTCACACCTGACCGGGGAGCTGTTTTTT. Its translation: CASSQMSHLTGELFF.

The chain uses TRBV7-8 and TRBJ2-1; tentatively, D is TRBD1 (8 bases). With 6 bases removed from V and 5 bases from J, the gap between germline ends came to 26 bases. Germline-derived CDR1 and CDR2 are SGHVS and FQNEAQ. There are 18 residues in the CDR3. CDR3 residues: CASSLAGGGSAGHNEQFF. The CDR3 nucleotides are TGTGCCAGCAGTTTGGCAGGGGGCGGGAGCGCAGGCCACAATGAGCAGTTCTTC.

CDR3 nucleotides: TGTGCCAGCAGCTTCCGGGGGGGCGAGCAGTACTTC. Protein product: CASSFRGGEQYF. The chain uses TRBV7-3 and TRBJ2-7, with TRBD2 matching 8 bases. Germline V gives CDR1 SGHTA, CDR2 FQGTGA. The junction had 1 base not matched to a gene; V was cut back by 3 bases and J by 6 bases. The CDR3 length is 12 residues. Combining the CDR3 with reference TRBV7-3 and TRBJ2-7 gives the whole variable domain GAGVSQTPSNKVTEKGKYVELRCDPISGHTALYWYRQSLGQGPEFLIYFQGTGAADDSGLPNDRFFAVRPEGSVSTLKIQRTERGDSAVYLCASSFRGGEQYFGPGTRLTVT.

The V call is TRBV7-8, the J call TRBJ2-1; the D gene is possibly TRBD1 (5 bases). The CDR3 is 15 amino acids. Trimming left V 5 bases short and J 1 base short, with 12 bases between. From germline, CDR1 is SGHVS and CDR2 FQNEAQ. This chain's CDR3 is CASSGAAVSYNEQFF. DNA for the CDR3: TGTGCCAGCAGCGGGGCCGCGGTTTCCTACAATGAGCAGTTCTTC.

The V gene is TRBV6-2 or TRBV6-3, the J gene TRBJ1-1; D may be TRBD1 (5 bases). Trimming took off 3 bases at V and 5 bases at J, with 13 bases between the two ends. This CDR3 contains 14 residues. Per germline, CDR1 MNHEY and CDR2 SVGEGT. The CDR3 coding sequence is TGTGCCAGCAGTTATACGCAGGGCCTGACTGAAGCTTTCTTT. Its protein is CASSYTQGLTEAFF.

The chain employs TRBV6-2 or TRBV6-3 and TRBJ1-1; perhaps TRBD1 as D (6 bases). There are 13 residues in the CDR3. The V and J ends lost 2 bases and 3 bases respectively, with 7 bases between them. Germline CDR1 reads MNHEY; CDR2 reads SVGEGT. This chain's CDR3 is CASSYKGDTEAFF. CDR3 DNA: TGTGCCAGCAGTTACAAGGGGGACACTGAAGCTTTCTTT.

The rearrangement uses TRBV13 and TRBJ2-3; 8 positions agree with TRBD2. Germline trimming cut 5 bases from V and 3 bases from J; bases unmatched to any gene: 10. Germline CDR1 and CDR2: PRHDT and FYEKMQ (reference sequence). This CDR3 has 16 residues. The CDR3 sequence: CASSPNSGTSTDTQYF. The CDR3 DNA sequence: TGTGCCAGCAGCCCTAATTCCGGGACTAGTACAGATACGCAGTATTTT.

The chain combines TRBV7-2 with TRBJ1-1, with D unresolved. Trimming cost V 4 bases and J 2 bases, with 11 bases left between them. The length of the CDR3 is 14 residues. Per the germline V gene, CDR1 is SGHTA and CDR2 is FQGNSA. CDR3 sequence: CASSSMAANTEAFF. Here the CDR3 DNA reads TGTGCCAGCAGCTCCATGGCCGCCAACACTGAAGCTTTCTTT.

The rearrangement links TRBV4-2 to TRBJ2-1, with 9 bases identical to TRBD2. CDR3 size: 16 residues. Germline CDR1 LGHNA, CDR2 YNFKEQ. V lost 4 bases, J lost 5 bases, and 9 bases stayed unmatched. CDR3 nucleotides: TGTGCCAGCAGCCCCGGAAGCGGGGGGCTGCACAATGAGCAGTTCTTC. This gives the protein CASSPGSGGLHNEQFF.

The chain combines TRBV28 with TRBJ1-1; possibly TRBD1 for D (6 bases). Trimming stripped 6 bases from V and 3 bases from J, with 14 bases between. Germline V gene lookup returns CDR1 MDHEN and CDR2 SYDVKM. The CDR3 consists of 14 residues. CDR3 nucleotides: TGTGCCAGCAGGAGGGGGGGTCGGGACACTGAAGCTTTCTTT. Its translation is CASRRGGRDTEAFF.

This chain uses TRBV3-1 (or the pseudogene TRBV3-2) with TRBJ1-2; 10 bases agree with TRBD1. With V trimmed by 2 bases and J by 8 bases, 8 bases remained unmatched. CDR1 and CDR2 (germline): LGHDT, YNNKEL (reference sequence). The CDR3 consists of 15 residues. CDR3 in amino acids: CASSQRGQGTFGYTF. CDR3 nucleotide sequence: TGTGCCAGCAGCCAACGGGGACAGGGGACTTTCGGCTACACCTTC.

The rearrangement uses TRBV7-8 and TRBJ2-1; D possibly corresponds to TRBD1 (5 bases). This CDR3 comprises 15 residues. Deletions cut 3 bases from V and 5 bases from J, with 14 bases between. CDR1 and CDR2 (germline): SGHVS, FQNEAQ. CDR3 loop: CASSFSRQQHNEQFF. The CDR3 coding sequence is TGTGCCAGCAGCTTTTCGAGACAGCAACACAATGAGCAGTTCTTC.

CDR3 coding DNA: TGTGCCAGCAGCCCCCGGACTAGCGGGAGCTGGGGGGATACGCAGTATTTT. Translating gives CASSPRTSGSWGDTQYF. This sequence joins TRBV9 and TRBJ2-3, with 13 nucleotides matching TRBD2. The CDR3 totals 17 residues. The V and J ends lost 4 bases and 6 bases, in that order; junction bases with no gene match: 11. In germline, CDR1 is SGDLS, CDR2 YYNGEE.

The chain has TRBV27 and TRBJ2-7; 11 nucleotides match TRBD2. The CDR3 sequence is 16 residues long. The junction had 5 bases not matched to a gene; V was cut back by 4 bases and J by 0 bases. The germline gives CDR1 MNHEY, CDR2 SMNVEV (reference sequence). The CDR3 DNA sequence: TGTGCCAGCAGTTCGAGACTAGCGGGGCGCTCCTACGAGCAGTACTTC. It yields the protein CASSSRLAGRSYEQYF.

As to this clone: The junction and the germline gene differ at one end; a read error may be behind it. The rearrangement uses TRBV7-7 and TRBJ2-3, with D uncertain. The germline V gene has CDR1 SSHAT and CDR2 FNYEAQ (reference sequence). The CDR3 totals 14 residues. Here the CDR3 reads CASSLNSVTDTQYF. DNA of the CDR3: TGTGCTAGCAGCTTAAATAGTGTTACAGATACGCAGTATTTT. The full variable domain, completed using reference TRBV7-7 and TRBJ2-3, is GAGVSQSPRYKVTKRGQDVTLRCDPISSHATLYWYQQALGQGPEFLTYFNYEAQPDKSGLPSDRFSAERPEGSISTLTIQRTEQRDSAMYRCASSLNSVTDTQYFGPGTRLTVL.

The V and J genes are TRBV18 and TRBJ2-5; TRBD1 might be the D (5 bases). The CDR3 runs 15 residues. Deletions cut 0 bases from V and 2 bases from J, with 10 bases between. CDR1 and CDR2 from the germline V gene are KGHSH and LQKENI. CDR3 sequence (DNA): TGTGCCAGCTCACCACCCTCGACAGTACAAGAGACCCAGTACTTC. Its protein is CASSPPSTVQETQYF.

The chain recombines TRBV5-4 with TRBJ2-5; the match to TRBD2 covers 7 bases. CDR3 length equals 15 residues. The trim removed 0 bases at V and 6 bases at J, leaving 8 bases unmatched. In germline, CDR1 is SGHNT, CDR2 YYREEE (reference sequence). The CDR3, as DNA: TGTGCCAGCAGCTTGGGGGGAGGGAGGGTAAAGACCCAGTACTTC. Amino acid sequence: CASSLGGGRVKTQYF.

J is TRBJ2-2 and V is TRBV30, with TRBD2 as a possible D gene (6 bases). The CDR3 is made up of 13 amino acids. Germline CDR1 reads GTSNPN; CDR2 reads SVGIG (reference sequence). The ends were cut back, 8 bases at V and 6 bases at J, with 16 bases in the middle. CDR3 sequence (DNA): TGTGCCCCTCATATGGCTAGCGCCGGGGAGCTGTTTTTT. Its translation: CAPHMASAGELFF.